The sample holds one count of the clone carrying this TCR beta chain. Repertoires were generated with immunoSEQ multiplex PCR, while TCRdb's copy carries only in-frame clones and drops some. The sample has approximately 95,000 clones; about 95% are singletons. The data stem from a study of technical replicates of blood from several donors. Trimming took off 0 bases at V and 3 bases at J, with 21 bases between the two ends. The CDR3 runs to 18 residues. Looked up from germline, CDR1 is SGDLS and CDR2 is YYNGEE. This receptor was identified in a human donor in good health. The chain carries TRBV9 and TRBJ1-2; D possibly corresponds to TRBD1 (5 bases). Sequencing was performed on T cells isolated from PBMCs. The CDR3, as DNA: TGTGCCAGCAGCGTAGTGCCTAGGGGCACGATCCTAGACTATGGCTACACCTTC. Protein sequence: CASSVVPRGTILDYGYTF. Combining the CDR3 with reference TRBV9 and TRBJ1-2 gives the whole variable domain DSGVTQTPKHLITATGQRVTLRCSPRSGDLSVYWYQQSLDQGLQFLIQYYNGEERAKGNILERFSAQQFPDLHSELNLSSLELGDSALYFCASSVVPRGTILDYGYTFGSGTRLTVV.